This entry lists 6 T cell receptor beta chains sequenced from one sample in a study of vaccination and CD4 T cells after COVID-19. No antigen has been assigned to these receptors. With the Oncomine TCR Beta short-read assay, DNA from cultured CD4+ T cells was sequenced. TCRdb independently ran MiXCR on the PCR reads; one entry per CDR3 protein. The repertoire consists of about 15,000 distinct CDR3 sequences, with over 50% occurring once and the leading ten covering more than 10%. Treatment of the sample: roughly 10-day PBMC culture with coronavirus spike peptide pools or control peptides (ViraFEST assay). The sequenced sample was CD4+ T cells from blood, cultured in vitro. The receptors were sampled from a human donor who had recovered from COVID-19.

The chain uses TRBV7-2 and TRBJ1-2, with D uncertain. V shed 0 bases and J shed 2 bases, with 7 bases lying between them. The CDR3 spans 14 residues. Looked up from germline, CDR1 is SGHTA and CDR2 is FQGNSA. The CDR3 bases are TGTGCCAGCAGCTTAGCGTATTTAAACTATGGCTACACCTTC. Translation gives CASSLAYLNYGYTF.

The gene calls are TRBV12-3 or TRBV12-4 and TRBJ2-7; 9 bases align to TRBD1. The CDR3 contains 16 residues. The junction had 10 bases not matched to a gene; V was cut back by 4 bases and J by 3 bases. The CDR3 reads CASSSRGGTGNYEQYF. CDR3 bases: TGTGCCAGCAGTTCTAGGGGTGGGACAGGGAACTACGAGCAGTACTTC.

This chain links TRBV19 with TRBJ1-4; TRBD1 matches at 7 bases. This CDR3 comprises 15 residues. J was trimmed by 2 bases and V by 6 bases; bases with no gene match: 6. From germline, CDR1 is LNHDA and CDR2 SQIVND (reference sequence). CDR3 coding DNA: TGTGCCAGTAGCCCAAGGGGGCGGACTAATGAAAAACTGTTTTTT. It specifies CASSPRGRTNEKLFF.

The table lists this clonotype with a few counts. The chain couples TRBV28 to TRBJ2-2; D may be TRBD1 or TRBD2 (6 bases each). This CDR3 comprises 18 residues. V dropped 3 bases and J dropped 7 bases, with 24 bases sitting between them. Germline CDR1 and CDR2: MDHEN and SYDVKM. CDR3 sequence (DNA): TGTGCCAGCAGTTTCGGGTTGATGAGGGGGGCGAAAGTCGGGGAGCTGTTTTTT. Encoded protein: CASSFGLMRGAKVGELFF. Drawing the rest from reference TRBV28 and TRBJ2-2, the complete variable domain is DVKVTQSSRYLVKRTGEKVFLECVQDMDHENMFWYRQDPGLGLRLIYFSYDVKMKEKGDIPEGYSVSREKKERFSLILESASTNQTSMYLCASSFGLMRGAKVGELFFGEGSRLTVL.

There are a few counts of this clonotype. The CDR3 coding sequence is TGCAGTGCTAGAGACGAGCGGGCCACAGATACGCAGTATTTT. It is translated as CSARDERATDTQYF. The chain uses TRBV20-1 and TRBJ2-3; perhaps TRBD2 as D (6 bases). Germline V gene sequence: CDR1 DFQATT, CDR2 SNEGSKA (reference sequence). This CDR3 region has 14 residues. Trimming removed 0 bases at V and 2 bases at J, with 9 bases between.

The chain combines TRBV19 with TRBJ1-2; TRBD1 aligns across 8 bases. The CDR3 is 14 residues long. The germline gives CDR1 LNHDA, CDR2 SQIVND (reference sequence). V lost 5 bases to trimming and J lost 4 bases; unmatched junction nucleotides: 6. The chain's CDR3 is CASSLQGVSYGYTF. The CDR3 bases are TGTGCCAGTAGTCTACAGGGGGTAAGCTATGGCTACACCTTC.